This T cell receptor beta chain was captured in a study of shared clonotypes between healthy human individuals (dated by TCRdb to the early 2020s). Describing the broader study: Three men and two women, aged 18 to 49 years, made up the cohort. Per donor, three plates each were used for CD4 naive and CD4 memory, two for CD8 naive, and one for CD8 memory. To estimate repertoire size and how much clonotype sharing occurs between individuals, the study deeply sequenced the blood TCR repertoires of about five healthy adults. Different laboratories and diverse techniques were used to prepare libraries and sequence TCR repertoires, to increase sequencing depth and limit assay-specific biases. Leukapheresis yielded between about 0.85 and 9.5 billion PBMCs per donor.

The donors were healthy, HIV-negative adults who had no recently reported acute infections or vaccinations. All donors were Caucasian adults living in Nashville, Tennessee, USA. CD4+ T cells were enriched through magnetic negative selection, after which naive cells were positively selected on CD45RA and the remaining negative fraction served as the memory subset. After blood collection by leukapheresis, PBMCs were isolated using Ficoll-Histopaque density gradient centrifugation and then cryopreserved in the vapor phase of liquid nitrogen. Analytical flow cytometry was used to check the purity and quantity of every magnetically sorted T cell population. Genomic DNA was isolated from every sorted fraction and measured by UV absorbance on a Nanodrop 2000c. TCR CDR3 regions were amplified from genomic DNA by multiplex PCR using the deep immunoSEQ assay. Extracted genomic DNA from each cell subset was distributed evenly across all wells of several immunoSEQ 96-well plates, and each plate was treated as a replicate. For sorted subsets, around 200 ng genomic DNA, equal to about 30,000 T cell genomes, was loaded into each replicate PCR. Purified libraries were measured with a Qubit 3.0 fluorometer, size-checked on a Bioanalyzer 2100, and measured again with the KAPA Library Quantification kit. Each immunoSEQ 96-well plate was sequenced on its own single-read 150-cycle Illumina NextSeq 550 flow cell. From the authors' description of their analysis: The immunoSEQ output contained only junctional sequences without quality scores, so filtering could not match that applied to full-length reads. To assign V/J genes and CDR3, sequences were annotated using PyIR, a Python wrapper for IgBLAST v1.9, with IMGT germline references. Any read was removed if the V/J assignment was weak (E-value above 1e-6), the CDR3 was missing, or the read contained stop codons, out-of-frame junctions, or ambiguous translated residues. A V3J clonotype was defined by an identical inferred V gene, J gene, and CDR3 amino acid sequence. The percentage overlap between two repertoires was calculated by dividing the number of shared unique clonotypes by the size of the smaller repertoire. Repertoire richness was assessed with RTK rarefaction, the Chao1 estimator, and Recon v2.1 estimates of unobserved clonotypes. For all TCRbeta clonotypes obtained by the gDNA method from four donors, generation probabilities were computed with OLGA. Held by TCRdb, this immuneACCESS table contains in-frame sequences only and omits some clones. Under half of the omission traces to an unresolved V gene where checked; the cause of the rest is unknown. The V and J calls and clone size come from that table; D and trimming were worked out from the DNA. The sample includes some 790,000 clones, with over 55% observed a single time. Around 1.7% of the sample is in the top ten clones.

Overall results and qualifications from the work: The genetic and exposure-history diversity represented was limited by the small number of donors. Approximately 5% of naive CD4, roughly 3.6% of naive CD8, 2.3% of memory CD4, and about 0.4% of memory CD8 clonotypes were shared across a few donors. Based on pairwise subsampling, the degree of clonotype sharing among donors was expected to be affected by sequencing depth. Sampling was restricted to blood, and TCR repertoires in tissue are likely to differ from TCR repertoires in blood. Clonotypes shared by all four sorted-subset donors showed higher generation probabilities than non-shared clonotypes. Naive subsets generally had larger estimated clonotype richness than memory subsets. Rarefaction of sorted-subset datasets indicated incomplete sequencing despite the large sequencing depth.

In the case of this clone: The antigen this receptor binds is unknown. The record has no base qualities; no much larger clone is one base away.

The clonotype was recovered from a woman aged 25-40 years in good health. Material for sequencing was memory CD4+ T cells sorted from blood. The sample's cell subset or site label, decoded: CD45RA-negative fraction.

Here is the DNA: TGTGCCAGCAGCAATCCGGGACTGGACAACTACGAGCAGTACTTC. It encodes CASSNPGLDNYEQYF. The chain was built from TRBV6-6 and TRBJ2-7, and perhaps TRBD2 as D gene, on 6 matching bases. V sheds 6 bases and J sheds 3 bases, leaving 18 bases between their ends. The germline V gene (reference sequence) sets CDR1 to MNHNY and CDR2 to SVGAGI. The CDR3 numbers 15 residues from cysteine through phenylalanine. CDR3 DNA is the only sequence kept; it has 45 bases, read in frame from the first base.